The 6 T cell receptor beta chains given below trace back to one sample, sequenced in a study of cytomegalovirus exposure and HLA in healthy donors (dated by TCRdb to about 2017). Library construction relied on the immunoSEQ multiplex PCR assay. The multiplex PCR relied on a mix of 60 forward primers for TCR Vbeta segments and 13 reverse primers for TCR Jbeta segments. In TCRdb, the immuneACCESS table is reduced to in-frame sequences with V and J assigned. These tables do not hold every clone; where another copy was compared, an unresolved V gene accounts for under half, and the others remain unexplained. The sample records about 62,000 clones, roughly 80% of which are singletons. About 2.9% of the sample lies in the top ten. The sequenced sample was PBMCs. The receptors here all came from a woman in her twenties or thirties in good health and CMV-seronegative.

This chain connects TRBV5-6 to TRBJ1-5; tentative D call: TRBD1 (5 bases). Germline V gives CDR1 SGHDT, CDR2 YYEEEE. The CDR3 loop spans 17 amino acids. Trimming pared 4 bases from V and 1 base from J, leaving 18 bases between. CDR3 sequence: CASSRNPGGSSNQPQHF. DNA of the CDR3: TGTGCCAGCAGCCGAAACCCGGGGGGGAGCAGCAATCAGCCCCAGCATTTT. Full variable domain (rest looked up from reference TRBV5-6 and TRBJ1-5): DAGVTQSPTHLIKTRGQQVTLRCSPKSGHDTVSWYQQALGQGPQFIFQYYEEEERQRGNFPDRFSGHQFPNYSSELNVNALLLGDSALYLCASSRNPGGSSNQPQHFGDGTRLSIL.

The chain links TRBV4-3 to TRBJ2-1, with TRBD1 matching over 9 bases. Germline CDR1 LGHNA, CDR2 YSLEER. The J segment lost 3 bases and the V segment lost 4 bases, leaving 7 bases of the junction unmatched. The CDR3 runs 16 residues. CDR3 coding DNA: TGCGCCAGCAGCCCCCAGGGACAGGGAAGCTACAATGAGCAGTTCTTC. This sequence encodes CASSPQGQGSYNEQFF.

This rearrangement joins TRBV5-1 to TRBJ2-7; 7 bases line up with TRBD1. This CDR3 is built from 13 residues. Germline values: CDR1 SGHRS, CDR2 YFSETQ. V trimming: 4 bases; J trimming: 3 bases; junction bases outside the gene matches: 4. CDR3 amino acids: CASSPGQNYEQYF. Written as DNA, the CDR3 is TGCGCCAGCAGCCCGGGACAGAACTACGAGCAGTACTTC.

This chain links TRBV15 with TRBJ1-2; 7 positions match TRBD1. This CDR3 has 15 amino acids. Germline CDR1 and CDR2: LNHNV and YYDKDF (reference sequence). V lost 2 bases, J lost 8 bases, and 11 bases stayed unmatched. In DNA, the CDR3 is TGTGCCACCAGCAGATACGACAGGGACTCCTCCGGCTACACCTTC. Translated, it gives CATSRYDRDSSGYTF.

In its sample, this clone was seen once. This chain connects TRBV7-9 to TRBJ2-3; 16 positions agree with TRBD2. Germline loops: CDR1 SEHNR, CDR2 FQNEAQ (reference sequence). The CDR3 is 18 amino acids. V lost 4 bases, J lost 4 bases, and 8 bases stayed unmatched. CDR3 bases: TGTGCCAGCAGCTCCACCGGGACTAGCGGGGGGGCCTCAGATACGCAGTATTTT. It yields the protein CASSSTGTSGGASDTQYF. The full variable domain, rest sourced from reference TRBV7-9 and TRBJ2-3, is DTGVSQNPRHKITKRGQNVTFRCDPISEHNRLYWYRQTLGQGPEFLTYFQNEAQLEKSRLLSDRFSAERPKGSFSTLEIQRTEQGDSAMYLCASSSTGTSGGASDTQYFGPGTRLTVL.

This chain uses TRBV2 with TRBJ1-2; D is undetermined. Germline CDR1 and CDR2: SNHLY and FYNNEI. The CDR3 has 12 residues. V was pared by 6 bases and J by 2 bases, with 7 bases between. This CDR3 is CASSGSNYGYTF. The CDR3 nucleotides are TGTGCCAGCAGCGGGTCAAACTATGGCTACACCTTC.